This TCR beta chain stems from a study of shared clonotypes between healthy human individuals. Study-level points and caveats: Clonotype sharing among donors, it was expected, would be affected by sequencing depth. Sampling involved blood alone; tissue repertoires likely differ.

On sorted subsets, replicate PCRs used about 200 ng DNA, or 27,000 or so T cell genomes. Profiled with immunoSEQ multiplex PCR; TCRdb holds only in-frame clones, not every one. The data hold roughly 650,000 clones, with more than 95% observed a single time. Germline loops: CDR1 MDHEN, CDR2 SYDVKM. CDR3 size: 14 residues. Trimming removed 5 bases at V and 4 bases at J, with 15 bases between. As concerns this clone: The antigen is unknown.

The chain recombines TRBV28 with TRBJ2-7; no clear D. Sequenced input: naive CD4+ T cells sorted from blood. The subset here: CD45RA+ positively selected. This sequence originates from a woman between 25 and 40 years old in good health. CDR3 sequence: CASSPATILYEQYF. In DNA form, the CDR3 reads TGTGCCAGCAGTCCGGCTACTATCCTATACGAGCAGTACTTC.